The source of this TCR beta chain is a study of CXCR3-negative and CXCR3-positive naive CD8 T cells. Per the germline V gene, CDR1 is SQVTM and CDR2 is ANQGSEA. The length of the CDR3 is 13 residues. Comment on this clonotype: The antigen is unknown.

Findings and caveats of the study: A higher hydrophobicity marked the TRB CDR3s of CXCR3-positive naive cells versus CXCR3-negative naive cells. The study found that naive CXCR3-negative and CXCR3-positive cells shared TRBV-TRBJ usage, while memory cells differed.

UMI-tagged TRB cDNA libraries were built via 5' RACE. With the 5' RACE reads reprocessed, TCRdb shows one record per CDR3 protein and no DNA. The sample table sets out some 120,000 distinct CDR3 sequences. The TCR originated in a human donor in good health. Some clones in this sample may be carry-over from other donors' samples. Sequencing was performed on naive CXCR3+ CD8+ T cells from blood. As for subset: CD45RO-CCR7+CD27+CD95- naive CD8+ T cells expressing CXCR3 (TNR3+). The V call is TRBV29-1, the J call TRBJ2-2; TCRdb calls TRBD1, which cannot be checked without DNA. The CDR3 region is CSVETGYTGELFF.